These 21 T cell receptor beta chains share one sample of origin, sequenced in a study of identical twins. TCRdb reprocessed the 5' RACE reads via MiXCR and lists one record per CDR3 protein. The data show approximately 550,000 distinct CDR3 sequences, 20% to 25% seen once. This sample also belongs to another study, concerning yellow fever vaccine responses in identical twins.

The sample consisted of CD4+ T cells sorted from blood. Receptors were obtained from a woman aged 18-29 years in good health.

There are a few counts of this clonotype. The V and J genes are TRBV12-3 or TRBV12-4 and TRBJ1-4; D is perhaps TRBD1 (5 bases). Trimming stripped 6 bases from V and 13 bases from J, with 12 bases between. This CDR3 contains 11 residues. The CDR3 is CASRLTEGLFF. DNA of the CDR3: TGTGCCAGCAGGTTGACAGAGGGACTGTTTTTT.

The rearrangement links TRBV6-1 to TRBJ2-5; 13 bases agree with TRBD2. The CDR3 has 17 amino acids. The germline CDR1 and CDR2 sequences are MNHNS and SASEGT. J was trimmed by 1 base and V by 7 bases; bases with no gene match: 9. This chain's CDR3 is CASTPQGLAGLQETQYF. The CDR3 nucleotides read TGTGCCAGCACCCCTCAGGGACTAGCGGGGCTCCAAGAGACCCAGTACTTC.

The chain links TRBV20-1 to TRBJ2-1, with D perhaps given as TRBD1 or TRBD2 (5 bases each). Germline lookup yields CDR1 DFQATT and CDR2 SNEGSKA (reference sequence). The length of the CDR3 is 12 residues. Trimming removed 3 bases at V and 4 bases at J, with 7 bases between. The CDR3 sequence is CSASGAYNEQFF. CDR3 in DNA: TGCAGTGCTAGCGGGGCGTACAATGAGCAGTTCTTC.

This clonotype came up a few times. This rearrangement joins TRBV12-3 or TRBV12-4 to TRBJ1-6, with unresolved D. The CDR3 consists of 15 residues. Between the trimmed V and J ends, which lost 2 bases and 2 bases, there was a span of 7 bases. DNA of the CDR3: TGTGCCAGCAGTTTAACAGAAACCTATAATTCACCCCTCCACTTT. Protein sequence: CASSLTETYNSPLHF.

The genes are TRBV12-3 or TRBV12-4 and TRBJ2-5, with a weak D call TRBD1 (6 bases). V was trimmed by 3 bases and J by 7 bases, leaving 18 bases between them. The CDR3 has 15 amino acids. In DNA, the CDR3 is TGTGCCAGCAGTTTCTTACAGGGATCGGCGGTGACCCAGTACTTC. Translation gives CASSFLQGSAVTQYF.

The chain combines TRBV6-1 with TRBJ2-7; D remains ambiguous. The germline V gene encodes CDR1 MNHNS and CDR2 SASEGT. CDR3 length equals 13 residues. Trimming cost V 3 bases and J 1 base, with 7 bases left between them. The CDR3 protein is CASSDWDSYEQYF. CDR3 nucleotides: TGTGCCAGCAGTGATTGGGATTCCTACGAGCAGTACTTC.

This clonotype came up a few times. The V and J genes are TRBV2 and TRBJ1-6; unclear D gene. Between the trimmed V and J ends, which lost 3 bases and 2 bases, there was a span of 8 bases. Germline CDR1 SNHLY, CDR2 FYNNEI. The CDR3 has 15 residues. The CDR3 spells CASSDIGPYNSPLHF. Written as DNA, the CDR3 is TGTGCCAGCAGTGACATAGGGCCCTATAATTCACCCCTCCACTTT.

This chain connects TRBV2 to TRBJ1-1; 8 nucleotides match TRBD1. The junction had 7 bases not matched to a gene; V was cut back by 0 bases and J by 4 bases. Germline V gene sequence: CDR1 SNHLY, CDR2 FYNNEI. This CDR3 is built from 16 residues. In nucleotides, the CDR3 is TGTGCCAGCAGTGAAGCGCGTACAGGGGGTAGCACTGAAGCTTTCTTT. Translated: CASSEARTGGSTEAFF.

The chain is built from TRBV5-1 and TRBJ1-5; 9 bases line up with TRBD1. Germline V gene sequence: CDR1 SGHRS, CDR2 YFSETQ. This CDR3 spans 16 amino acids. Germline trimming cut 0 bases from V and 6 bases from J; bases unmatched to any gene: 7. CDR3 region: CASSLDGPTGGQPQHF. The DNA of the CDR3 is TGCGCCAGCAGCTTGGATGGTCCGACAGGGGGTCAGCCCCAGCATTTT. Full variable domain (missing parts from reference TRBV5-1 and TRBJ1-5): KAGVTQTPRYLIKTRGQQVTLSCSPISGHRSVSWYQQTPGQGLQFLFEYFSETQRNKGNFPGRFSGRQFSNSRSEMNVSTLELGDSALYLCASSLDGPTGGQPQHFGDGTRLSIL.

This clonotype was counted only a few times. The J gene is TRBJ2-1, the V gene TRBV2; D is perhaps TRBD1 or TRBD2 (5 bases each). The CDR3 runs to 14 residues. Per the germline V gene, CDR1 is SNHLY and CDR2 is FYNNEI. V was shortened by 3 bases and J by 2 bases, with 8 bases between the two germline ends. The CDR3 sequence is CASSDGTTYNEQFF. The CDR3 DNA is TGTGCCAGCAGTGATGGGACCACCTACAATGAGCAGTTCTTC.

This chain connects TRBV9 to TRBJ2-3, with unresolved D. The CDR3 is 15 amino acids. Trimming removed 2 bases from V and 2 bases from J, with 12 bases in between. Germline V gives CDR1 SGDLS, CDR2 YYNGEE. The CDR3 loop reads CASSVVPQNTDTQYF. In DNA form, the CDR3 reads TGTGCCAGCAGCGTGGTGCCCCAGAACACAGATACGCAGTATTTT.

The V call is TRBV20-1, the J call TRBJ2-5; TRBD1 aligns across 8 bases. This CDR3 comprises 11 residues. The ends lost 8 bases at V and 5 bases at J; junction bases unmatched: 4. CDR1 is DFQATT and CDR2 is SNEGSKA in the germline V gene (reference sequence). CDR3 nucleotide sequence: TGCAGTTTCAGGGGGCGGGAGACCCAGTACTTC. Its translation: CSFRGRETQYF.

This clonotype was seen many times. The junction departs from the called germline gene at one end, perhaps through a read error. This chain joins TRBV5-1 and TRBJ1-6, with 9 bases aligning to TRBD1. The CDR3 contains 14 residues. Germline-derived CDR1 and CDR2 are SGHRS and YFSETQ. CDR3 sequence (DNA): TGTGCCAGCAGCTTGGGACAGGGCGGGTCACCCCTCCACTTT. Its translation: CASSLGQGGSPLHF.

The gene calls are TRBV7-7 and TRBJ2-1; D gene unclear. The CDR3 runs 16 residues. Germline-derived CDR1 and CDR2 are SSHAT and FNYEAQ (reference sequence). V lost 5 bases and J lost 0, with 14 bases in between. The CDR3 bases are TGTGCCAGCAGCGCCGGTGCTGCGAGCTCCTACAATGAGCAGTTCTTC. Translation: CASSAGAASSYNEQFF.

This clonotype was picked up a small number of times. The gene calls are TRBV5-5 and TRBJ2-1, with TRBD2 identical over 7 bases. Germline V gene data show CDR1 as SGHKS and CDR2 as YYEKEE (reference sequence). The CDR3 covers 17 residues. V lost 4 bases, J lost 6 bases, and 16 bases stayed unmatched. CDR3 DNA sequence: TGTGCCAGCAGCCCCTCCCTTGGGCTAGCGGTTTTCAATGAGCAGTTCTTC. This encodes CASSPSLGLAVFNEQFF.

This clonotype appeared a few times. The rearrangement links TRBV5-1 to TRBJ1-2, with D maybe TRBD1 (5 bases). V was trimmed by 1 base and J by 6 bases, leaving 13 bases between them. The CDR3 consists of 14 residues. Germline V lookup: CDR1 SGHRS, CDR2 YFSETQ. The CDR3 spells CASSLSSGFNGYTF. The CDR3 bases are TGCGCCAGCAGCTTGTCTTCAGGGTTCAATGGCTACACCTTC.

V usage is TRBV4-2 and J usage is TRBJ2-2; a weak D match, TRBD2 (6 bases). Germline lookup yields CDR1 LGHNA and CDR2 YNFKEQ. The germline V and J ends were trimmed by 1 base and 6 bases, with 6 bases remaining between them. This CDR3 is 13 amino acids long. In DNA form, the CDR3 reads TGTGCCAGCAGCCAAGCTAGCGCCGGGGAGCTGTTTTTT. It is translated as CASSQASAGELFF.

The genes are TRBV11-3 and TRBJ2-1; TRBD2 matches at 7 bases. The CDR3 is 16 amino acids. The germline CDR1 and CDR2 sequences are SGHNT and YENEEA. The V gene end was trimmed by 5 bases and the J gene end by 1 base; junction bases not matched to a gene: 8. CDR3 in DNA: TGTGCCAGCAGCCCGGGGAGGGGTTCATCCTACAATGAGCAGTTCTTC. The encoded protein is CASSPGRGSSYNEQFF.

This clonotype appeared once. The chain uses TRBV25-1 and TRBJ2-1; D remains ambiguous. The germline V gene has CDR1 MGHDK and CDR2 SYGVNS. V gave up 6 bases and J gave up 7 bases, with 13 bases separating them. The CDR3 is 13 residues long. The CDR3 is CASSPPVGNEQFF. DNA of the CDR3: TGTGCCAGCAGCCCACCCGTGGGTAATGAGCAGTTCTTC. The full variable domain, its missing parts supplied by reference TRBV25-1 and TRBJ2-1, is EADIYQTPRYLVIGTGKKITLECSQTMGHDKMYWYQQDPGMELHLIHYSYGVNSTEKGDLSSESTVSRIRTEHFPLTLESARPSHTSQYLCASSPPVGNEQFFGPGTRLTVL.

This clonotype was observed many times. CDR3: CASSFSRSSYNEQFF. In DNA, the CDR3 is TGTGCCAGCAGTTTCAGCCGTAGCTCCTACAATGAGCAGTTCTTC. The chain has TRBV12-3 or TRBV12-4 and TRBJ2-1, with D uncertain. This CDR3 has 15 amino acids. V lost 3 bases, J lost 0 bases, and 9 bases lay in between.

The rearrangement links TRBV28 to TRBJ2-3, with no clear D. The germline V and J ends were trimmed by 3 bases and 5 bases, with 24 bases remaining between them. This CDR3 spans 18 amino acids. Germline values: CDR1 MDHEN, CDR2 SYDVKM. CDR3 sequence reads: CASSFLSLSQPTGDTQYF. CDR3 nucleotides: TGTGCCAGCAGTTTTCTCAGCCTCTCGCAGCCTACTGGAGATACGCAGTATTTT.